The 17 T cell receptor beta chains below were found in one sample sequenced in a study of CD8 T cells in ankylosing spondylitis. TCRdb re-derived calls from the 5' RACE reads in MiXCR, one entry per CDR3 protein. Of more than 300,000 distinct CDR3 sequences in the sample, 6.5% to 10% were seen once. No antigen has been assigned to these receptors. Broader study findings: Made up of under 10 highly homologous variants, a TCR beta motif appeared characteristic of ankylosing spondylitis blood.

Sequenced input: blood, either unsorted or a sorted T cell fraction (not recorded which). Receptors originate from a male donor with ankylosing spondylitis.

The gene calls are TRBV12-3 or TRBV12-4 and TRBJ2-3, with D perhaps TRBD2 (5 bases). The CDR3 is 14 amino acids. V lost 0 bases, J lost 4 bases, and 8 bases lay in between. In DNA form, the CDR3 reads TGTGCCAGCAGTTTAGCGCGGGTCCCAGATACGCAGTATTTT. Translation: CASSLARVPDTQYF.

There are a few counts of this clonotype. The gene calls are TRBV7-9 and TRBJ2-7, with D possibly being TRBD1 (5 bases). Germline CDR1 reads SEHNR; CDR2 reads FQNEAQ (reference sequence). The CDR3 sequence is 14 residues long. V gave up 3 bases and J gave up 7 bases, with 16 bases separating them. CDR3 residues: CASSFSQGWGEQYF. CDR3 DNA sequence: TGTGCCAGCAGCTTCTCCCAGGGATGGGGAGAGCAGTACTTC.

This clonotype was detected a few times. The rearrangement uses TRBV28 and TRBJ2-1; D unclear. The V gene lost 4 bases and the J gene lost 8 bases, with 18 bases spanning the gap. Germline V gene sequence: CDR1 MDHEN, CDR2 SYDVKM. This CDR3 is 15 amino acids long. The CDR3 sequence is CASSYPEQKGHEQFF. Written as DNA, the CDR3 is TGTGCCAGCAGTTACCCTGAACAGAAGGGCCATGAGCAGTTCTTC.

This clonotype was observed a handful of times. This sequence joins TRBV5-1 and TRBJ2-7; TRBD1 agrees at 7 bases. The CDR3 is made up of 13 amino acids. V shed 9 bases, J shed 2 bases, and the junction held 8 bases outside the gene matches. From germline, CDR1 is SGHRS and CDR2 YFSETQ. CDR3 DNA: TGCGCCACCAGACGGGACAGCACCTACGAGCAGTACTTC. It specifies CATRRDSTYEQYF.

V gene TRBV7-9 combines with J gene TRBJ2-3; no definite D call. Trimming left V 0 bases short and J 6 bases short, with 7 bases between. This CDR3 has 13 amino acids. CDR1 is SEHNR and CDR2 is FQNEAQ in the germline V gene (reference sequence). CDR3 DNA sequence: TGTGCCAGCAGCTTAGCCGCTTCGGATACGCAGTATTTT. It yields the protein CASSLAASDTQYF.

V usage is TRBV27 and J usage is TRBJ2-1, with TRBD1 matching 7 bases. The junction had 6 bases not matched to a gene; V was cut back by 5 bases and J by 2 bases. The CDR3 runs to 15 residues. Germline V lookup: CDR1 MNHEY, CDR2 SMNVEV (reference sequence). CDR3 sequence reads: CASSPDRAAYNEQFF. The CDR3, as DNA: TGTGCCAGCAGTCCCGACAGGGCGGCCTACAATGAGCAGTTCTTC.

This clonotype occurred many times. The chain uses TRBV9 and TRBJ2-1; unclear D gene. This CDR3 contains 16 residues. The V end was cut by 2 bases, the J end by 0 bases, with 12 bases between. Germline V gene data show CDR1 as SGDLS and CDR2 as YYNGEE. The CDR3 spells CASSVGLASSYNEQFF. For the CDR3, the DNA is TGTGCCAGCAGCGTCGGTCTTGCAAGCTCCTACAATGAGCAGTTCTTC.

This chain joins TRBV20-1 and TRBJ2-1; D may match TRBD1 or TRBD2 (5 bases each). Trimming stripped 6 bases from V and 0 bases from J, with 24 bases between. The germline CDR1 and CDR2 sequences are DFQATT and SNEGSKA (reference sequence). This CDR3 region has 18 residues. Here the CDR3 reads CSAYPPGRRQYSYNEQFF. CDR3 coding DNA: TGCAGTGCATATCCCCCGGGACGTCGGCAATACTCCTACAATGAGCAGTTCTTC.

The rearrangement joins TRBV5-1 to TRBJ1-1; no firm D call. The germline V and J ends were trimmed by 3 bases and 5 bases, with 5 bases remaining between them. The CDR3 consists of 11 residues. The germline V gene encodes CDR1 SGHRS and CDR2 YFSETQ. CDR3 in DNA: TGCGCCAGCAGCTCGACAACTGAAGCTTTCTTT. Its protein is CASSSTTEAFF.

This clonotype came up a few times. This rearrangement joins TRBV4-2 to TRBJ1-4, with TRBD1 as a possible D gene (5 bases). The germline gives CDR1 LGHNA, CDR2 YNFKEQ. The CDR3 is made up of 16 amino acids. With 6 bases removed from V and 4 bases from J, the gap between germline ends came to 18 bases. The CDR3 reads CASSGPTGTFNEKLFF. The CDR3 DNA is TGTGCCAGCAGTGGCCCAACCGGGACCTTTAATGAAAAACTGTTTTTT.

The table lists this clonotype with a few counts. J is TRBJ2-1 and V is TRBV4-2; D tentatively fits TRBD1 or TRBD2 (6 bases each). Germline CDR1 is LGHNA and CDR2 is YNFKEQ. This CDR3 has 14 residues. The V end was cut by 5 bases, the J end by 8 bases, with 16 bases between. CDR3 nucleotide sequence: TGTGCCAGCAGCTGGATGGGGGGCTCGGATGAGCAGTTCTTC. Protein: CASSWMGGSDEQFF.

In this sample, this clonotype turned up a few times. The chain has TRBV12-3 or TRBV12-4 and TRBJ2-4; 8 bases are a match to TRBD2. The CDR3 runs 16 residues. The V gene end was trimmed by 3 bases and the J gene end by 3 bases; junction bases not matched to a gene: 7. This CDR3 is CASSFRRGVNKNIQYF. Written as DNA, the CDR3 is TGTGCCAGCAGTTTCAGGCGGGGGGTCAACAAAAACATTCAGTACTTC.

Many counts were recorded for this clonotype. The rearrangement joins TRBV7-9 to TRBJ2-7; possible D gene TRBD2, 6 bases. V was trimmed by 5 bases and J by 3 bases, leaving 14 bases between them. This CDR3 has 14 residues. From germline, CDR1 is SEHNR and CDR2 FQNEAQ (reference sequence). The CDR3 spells CASSRGDSGYEQYF. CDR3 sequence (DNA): TGTGCCAGCAGCCGAGGGGACTCAGGCTACGAGCAGTACTTC.

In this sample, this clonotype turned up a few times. The CDR3 loop reads CASSIVEGYEQFF. The CDR3 nucleotides read TGTGCCAGTAGTATAGTAGAAGGGTATGAGCAGTTCTTC. This chain connects TRBV19 to TRBJ2-1; D unclear. This CDR3 has 13 residues. Germline V gives CDR1 LNHDA, CDR2 SQIVND (reference sequence). V was clipped by 1 base and J by 8 bases, with 9 bases between them.

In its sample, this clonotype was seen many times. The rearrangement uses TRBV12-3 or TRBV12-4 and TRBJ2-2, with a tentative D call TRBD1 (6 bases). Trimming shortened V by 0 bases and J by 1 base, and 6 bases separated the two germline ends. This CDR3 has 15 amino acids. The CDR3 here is CASSLAQGNTGELFF. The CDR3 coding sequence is TGTGCCAGCAGTTTAGCACAGGGGAACACCGGGGAGCTGTTTTTT.

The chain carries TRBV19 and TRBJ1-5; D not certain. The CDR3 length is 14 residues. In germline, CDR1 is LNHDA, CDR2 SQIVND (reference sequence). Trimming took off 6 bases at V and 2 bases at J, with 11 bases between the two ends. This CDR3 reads CASRGGPGNQPQHF. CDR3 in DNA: TGTGCCAGTAGGGGCGGCCCGGGCAATCAGCCCCAGCATTTT.

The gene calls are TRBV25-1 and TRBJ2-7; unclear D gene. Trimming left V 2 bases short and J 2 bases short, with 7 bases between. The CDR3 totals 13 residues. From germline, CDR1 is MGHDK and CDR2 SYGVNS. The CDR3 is CASSEPPAYEQYF. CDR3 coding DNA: TGTGCCAGCAGTGAACCCCCGGCCTACGAGCAGTACTTC.